Below, 18 T cell receptor beta chains from the same sample are listed, as sequenced in a study of blood T cell repertoires in COVID-19. Data came from immunoSEQ multiplex PCR; TCRdb stores just in-frame clones and leaves some out. The sample carries tens of thousands of clones, 80% to 95% recorded once. Sequencing used peripheral blood. The receptors shown here come from a human donor with active COVID-19. The donor label of this sample is uncertain.

The CDR3 reads CASTNRVEYGYTF. The CDR3 DNA sequence: TGTGCCAGTACCAACAGGGTTGAATATGGCTACACCTTC. The V call is TRBV19, the J call TRBJ1-2; weak D call: TRBD1 (6 bases). With 7 bases removed from V and 5 bases from J, the gap between germline ends came to 14 bases. CDR1 and CDR2 from the germline V gene are LNHDA and SQIVND (reference sequence). This CDR3 has 13 residues.

The gene calls are TRBV9 and TRBJ2-7; D is possibly TRBD2 (7 bases). Germline CDR1 and CDR2: SGDLS and YYNGEE. V lost 0 bases to trimming and J lost 4 bases, with 14 bases between them. The CDR3 length is 15 residues. Here the CDR3 reads CASSVDEGGLYEQYF. The CDR3 DNA reads TGTGCCAGCAGCGTAGATGAGGGGGGGTTATACGAGCAGTACTTC.

The CDR3 nucleotides are TGTGCCAGCAGCTTAGGGACAGGGAACACTGAAGCTTTCTTT. Amino acid sequence: CASSLGTGNTEAFF. The chain combines TRBV7-9 with TRBJ1-1; 7 bases map to TRBD1. The trim removed 1 base at V and 1 base at J, leaving 0 bases unmatched. The CDR3 contains 14 residues. Per germline, CDR1 SEHNR and CDR2 FQNEAQ (reference sequence).

The chain has TRBV18 and TRBJ1-2; TRBD1 is a possible D gene (6 bases). The germline V and J ends were trimmed by 6 bases and 5 bases, with 13 bases remaining between them. CDR3 length: 13 residues. The germline CDR1 and CDR2 sequences are KGHSH and LQKENI. Written as DNA, the CDR3 is TGTGCCAGCTCCCGGACAGATGATTATGGCTACACCTTC. Amino acids: CASSRTDDYGYTF.

The V call is TRBV5-6, the J call TRBJ1-5, with 9 nucleotides matching TRBD1. Trimming took 4 bases from V and 6 from J; bases not matched to a gene: 8. Per germline, CDR1 SGHDT and CDR2 YYEEEE. The CDR3 contains 15 residues. The chain's CDR3 is CASSPDRGSAQPQHF. As DNA, the CDR3 is TGTGCCAGCAGCCCGGACAGGGGAAGCGCTCAGCCCCAGCATTTT.

The gene calls are TRBV21-1 and TRBJ2-1; TRBD2, the table's D call, lacks a check against the DNA. TRBV21-1 represents a pseudogene. This CDR3 comprises 22 residues. CDR3 region: CASSKAKVVIKREGSSYNEQFF. In DNA form, the CDR3 reads TGTGCCAGCAGCAAAGCTAAGGTGGTAATTAAGCGGGAGGGGAGCTCCTACAATGAGCAGTTCTTC.

V gene TRBV5-5 combines with J gene TRBJ2-3, with D unresolved. Per the germline V gene, CDR1 is SGHKS and CDR2 is YYEKEE (reference sequence). This CDR3 is built from 12 residues. The V and J ends lost 4 bases and 6 bases respectively, with 9 bases between them. Here the CDR3 DNA reads TGTGCCAGCAGCACACGGGTGGATACGCAGTATTTT. As protein: CASSTRVDTQYF.

This rearrangement joins TRBV7-2 to TRBJ2-7, with unresolved D. The CDR3 consists of 14 residues. Germline CDR1 reads SGHTA; CDR2 reads FQGNSA. V lost 5 bases to trimming and J lost 2 bases, with 13 bases between them. The CDR3 region has the DNA TGTGCCAGCAGCACCCCACCAACAACCTACGAGCAGTACTTC. Translated, it gives CASSTPPTTYEQYF.

This rearrangement joins TRBV30 to TRBJ2-5; no reliable D call. From germline, CDR1 is GTSNPN and CDR2 SVGIG (reference sequence). The length of the CDR3 is 15 residues. The V and J ends lost 1 base and 4 bases respectively, with 16 bases between them. The chain's CDR3 is CAWSESRTPGETQYF. As DNA, the CDR3 is TGTGCCTGGAGTGAAAGTCGCACCCCAGGAGAGACCCAGTACTTC.

The V and J genes are TRBV5-1 and TRBJ2-3, with TRBD2 matching 7 bases. Germline V gene lookup returns CDR1 SGHRS and CDR2 YFSETQ. V lost 1 base, J lost 4 bases, and 9 bases stayed unmatched. The CDR3 consists of 16 residues. CDR3 sequence: CASSLWGSGFADTQYF. CDR3 nucleotides: TGCGCCAGCAGCTTGTGGGGTAGCGGGTTCGCAGATACGCAGTATTTT.

This clone was counted a single time. V and J are TRBV6-5 and TRBJ1-1, with D perhaps TRBD1 (6 bases). This CDR3 contains 14 residues. The V end was cut by 6 bases, the J end by 2 bases, with 13 bases between. Germline V gene lookup returns CDR1 MNHEY and CDR2 SVGAGI. The CDR3 is CASRAGDTNTEAFF. In DNA, the CDR3 is TGTGCCAGCAGGGCAGGGGATACCAACACTGAAGCTTTCTTT.

This chain uses TRBV6-2 or TRBV6-3 with TRBJ1-5, with 10 bases matching TRBD1. The trim removed 6 bases at V and 5 bases at J, leaving 7 bases unmatched. From germline, CDR1 is MNHEY and CDR2 SVGEGT. The CDR3 is made up of 15 amino acids. The CDR3 sequence: CASSPDRGHYQPQHF. CDR3 nucleotides: TGTGCCAGCAGCCCCGACAGGGGGCACTATCAGCCCCAGCATTTT.

The J gene is TRBJ2-1, the V gene TRBV28, with TRBD2 matching over 7 bases. Looked up from germline, CDR1 is MDHEN and CDR2 is SYDVKM. The CDR3 sequence is 15 residues long. The junction had 9 bases not matched to a gene; V was cut back by 1 base and J by 9 bases. The CDR3, as DNA: TGTGCCAGCAGTTTATCCCGCGGGAGAGCCAGTGAGCAGTTCTTC. It yields the protein CASSLSRGRASEQFF.

The rearrangement links TRBV6-5 to TRBJ2-7, with TRBD2 matching over 7 bases. Trimming removed 6 bases from V and 4 bases from J; junction bases left unmatched: 12. CDR1 is MNHEY, CDR2 SVGAGI, per germline. CDR3 length equals 15 residues. CDR3 sequence (DNA): TGTGCCAGCAGAGCACCTCGGGGGGTTAAGTACGAGCAGTACTTC. Its protein product is CASRAPRGVKYEQYF.

The rearrangement joins TRBV5-1 to TRBJ2-1; 10 bases map to TRBD2. The trim removed 7 bases at V and 6 bases at J, leaving 10 bases unmatched. Germline-derived CDR1 and CDR2 are SGHRS and YFSETQ. This CDR3 is built from 15 residues. CDR3 in amino acids: CASSTGLAEGNEQFF. CDR3 nucleotide sequence: TGCGCCAGCTCAACCGGACTAGCGGAGGGCAATGAGCAGTTCTTC.

The chain carries TRBV7-3 and TRBJ2-1; 10 bases fit TRBD2. J was trimmed by 3 bases and V by 5 bases; bases with no gene match: 7. CDR1 SGHTA and CDR2 FQGTGA come from the germline V gene. The CDR3 covers 16 residues. CDR3 region: CASSPTGTSDYNEQFF. CDR3 nucleotides: TGTGCCAGCAGCCCGACCGGGACTAGCGACTACAATGAGCAGTTCTTC.

This rearrangement joins TRBV12-3 or TRBV12-4 to TRBJ2-1; D call uncertain. The germline V and J ends were trimmed by 0 bases and 7 bases, with 7 bases remaining between them. This CDR3 is built from 13 residues. The CDR3 spells CASSLARRNEQFF. For the CDR3, the DNA is TGTGCCAGCAGTTTAGCCCGCCGGAATGAGCAGTTCTTC.

V usage is TRBV5-1 and J usage is TRBJ2-2; TRBD2 aligns across 8 bases. The CDR3 length is 15 residues. Trimming took 4 bases from V and 4 from J; bases not matched to a gene: 6. CDR1 SGHRS and CDR2 YFSETQ come from the germline V gene. The CDR3 coding sequence is TGCGCCAGCAGCCTATGGACTAGCAGCACCGGGGAGCTGTTTTTT. Translating it yields CASSLWTSSTGELFF.